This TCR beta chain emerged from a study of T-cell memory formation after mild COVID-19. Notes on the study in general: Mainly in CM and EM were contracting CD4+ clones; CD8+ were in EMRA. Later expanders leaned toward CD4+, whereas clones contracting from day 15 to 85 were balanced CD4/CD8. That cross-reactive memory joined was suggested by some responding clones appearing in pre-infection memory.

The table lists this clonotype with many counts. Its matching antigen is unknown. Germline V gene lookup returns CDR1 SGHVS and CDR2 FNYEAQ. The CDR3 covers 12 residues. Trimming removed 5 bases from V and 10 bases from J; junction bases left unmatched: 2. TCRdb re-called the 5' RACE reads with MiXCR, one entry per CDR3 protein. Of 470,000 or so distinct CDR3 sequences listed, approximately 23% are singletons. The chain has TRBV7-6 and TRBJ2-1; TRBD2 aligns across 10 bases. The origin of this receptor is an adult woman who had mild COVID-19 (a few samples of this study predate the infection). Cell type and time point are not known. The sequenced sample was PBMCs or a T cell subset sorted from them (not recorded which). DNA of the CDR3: TGTGCCAGCAGCATACTAGCGGGGGAGCAGTTCTTC. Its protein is CASSILAGEQFF.